This T cell receptor (beta chain) was recorded in a study of identical twins. General study points: Out-of-frame alpha sequences common to twins were enriched for low generation probability. Researchers caution that invariant MAIT and iNKT cells could partly confound zero-insertion analyses.

Comment on this clonotype: As yet, its antigen is unknown.

Per the germline V gene, CDR1 is MNHNY and CDR2 is SVGAGI (reference sequence). Trimming removed 8 bases from V and 8 bases from J, with 13 bases in between. This CDR3 spans 12 amino acids. Each CDR3 protein gets one entry after TCRdb re-called the 5' RACE reads with MiXCR. The repertoire holds over 500,000 distinct CDR3 sequences, with approximately 22% as singletons. This sample also appeared in a second study, on T cells expressing NK-cell markers. This second study notes: Among the experiments, several used an anti-gamma-delta TCR antibody to restrict sorting to alpha-beta TCR T cells.

This clonotype was sampled from a woman between 18 and 29 years old in good health. The specimen sequenced was CD4+ T cells sorted from blood. The rearrangement joins TRBV6-6 to TRBJ2-1; the D gene is possibly TRBD2 (6 bases). The CDR3 coding sequence is TGTGCCAGCTATTCACGGAGGGATGAGCAGTTCTTC. Its protein is CASYSRRDEQFF.